The sequence of this TCR beta chain was determined in a study of blood T cell repertoires in COVID-19 (dated by TCRdb to the early 2020s). Regarding the study in general: Samples from collaborators originated in the United States, Italy and Spain and spanned both the acute and convalescent phases of COVID-19. The prospective study material was composed of cDNA or gDNA derived from T cells, B-cell-depleted T cells, or PBMCs. Deeply sampled blood TCRbeta repertoires from subjects exposed to, actively infected with, or recovered from COVID-19 were included in the dataset. The repertoires were made available in a free public database intended to serve as a resource for research on the immune response to SARS-CoV-2. The samples were drawn from the first 160 participants of the ongoing ImmuneRACE study and from over a thousand subjects provided by 6 global collaborators. Nearly every sample came with metadata listing a de-identified subject ID, COVID-19 status, age in years and sex. Where available, HLA class I and class II types were obtained from metadata supplied by the sample provider rather than from assay-based typing. The full study reports these points: How much clinical and demographic metadata was included differed by source and by participant, and the metadata was provided uncurated.

TCRbeta CDR3 regions were amplified from genomic DNA by means of the immunoSEQ Assay, a bias-controlled multiplex PCR. In the source study's methods: The number of nucleated cells in each sample was estimated from the amplification of reference gene primers within the assay. Sequence reads were collapsed and filtered to measure the absolute abundance of every unique TCRbeta CDR3 rearrangement. For each sample, productive Simpson clonality was calculated by taking the square root of Simpson's diversity index across productive rearrangements. TCRdb holds this immuneACCESS table with in-frame rearrangements only. Some clones are missing; in checked studies, unresolved V genes explain under half, and the rest has no known cause. The V and J calls and clone size come from that table; D and trimming were worked out from the DNA. The sample data list about 130,000 clones, and approximately 80% of these were observed just once. Jointly, the top ten make up more than 35% of the sample.

The collaborating institutions used their own protocols to collect whole blood in K2EDTA tubes. For TCRbeta analysis, collaborator samples were shipped as frozen whole blood, as isolated PBMCs, or as DNA extracted from either sample type. About this clone itself: Its antigen remains undetermined. Per-nucleotide qualities are absent, and no much larger clonotype sits a single base away.

Counted from cysteine to phenylalanine, this CDR3 has 13 amino acids. Just the 39-base CDR3 DNA is kept, in frame starting at base 1. V was cut back by 3 bases and J by 7 bases, leaving a gap of 9 bases between them. The clonotype comes from a man between 35 and 55 years old with active or convalescent COVID-19. The chain is made from TRBV12-3 or TRBV12-4 and TRBJ2-2; a tentative D call is TRBD2 (5 bases match). The sequencing input was peripheral blood. The DNA is as follows: TGTGCCAGCAGTTTGCGAGGGAGCGGGGAGCTGTTTTTT. It translates as CASSLRGSGELFF.